The entry below describes one TCR beta chain. This clone's antigen is unknown. No base qualities exist here, and no much larger clone lies one base off it. These data are taken from a study of cytotoxic CD8 clonotypes in ibrutinib-treated CLL (dated by TCRdb to 2020 to 2022). Some background on the complete study: In this cohort, about 15 patients were treatment-naive and ten to eleven were relapsed/refractory, while 17 to 18 had unmutated IGHV. Partial responses were observed in some 24 patients and complete responses in 2; after a median follow-up of around 68 months, remission was maintained in roughly 14 patients and progression was observed in about twelve. Response samples were obtained after a median of roughly eleven months of treatment, with a range of about 6 to 40 months. On average, each sample yielded hundreds of thousands of productive templates and about 100,000 productive rearrangements. Longitudinal samples were available for about 30% of the 86 trial participants. Cryopreserved peripheral blood mononuclear cells were obtained prior to treatment, at the time of response, and at either disease progression or sustained remission. Patients were still on ibrutinib when every remission and progressive disease sample was collected.

The time point label, read with the paper, signifies: approximately 25 months on ibrutinib. For TCR beta library preparation, roughly 2 micrograms of genomic DNA were extracted from the cryopreserved PBMCs. Longitudinal blood samples from CLL patients receiving ibrutinib monotherapy were subjected to high-throughput TCR beta sequencing. The patients were enrolled in a single-center, open-label phase 2 trial of ibrutinib monotherapy. A MiSeq instrument was used for deep resolution sequencing, which targeted depths ranging from 1 in 1 million up to 1 in 200,000 T cells, with coverage averaging 10x for each clonotype. The immunoSEQ hsTCRB Kit was used to generate the TCR beta libraries. The authors' pipeline ran thus. The data were analyzed with ImmunoSEQ Analyzer and ImmunoSEQ Data Assistant, and V, D and J gene assignments followed IMGT definitions. Clonality was computed as one minus normalized Shannon entropy of productive rearrangement frequencies, ranging from 0 to 1. Public clonotype analysis was restricted to overrepresented clonotypes comprising at least 0.05% of each patient's repertoire. Repertoires from roughly 13 age-matched healthy donors in immuneACCESS were used as clonality controls. TCRdb mirrors the immuneACCESS table, restricted to in-frame sequences. Some clones are absent from its copies; in checked studies, under half trace to an unresolved V gene, and the reason for the others is unknown. For V, J and clone size, that table is used; D and trimming come from the DNA. For this sample the table gives 150,000 to 250,000 clones, of which about two thirds were detected only once. The ten biggest clones cover under 15% of the sample.

Paper-wide results and their limitations: Sampling times were not matched between sustained-remission and progressing patients, and lymph node repertoires were not studied. Clonality increased at ibrutinib response, stayed stable in sustained remission, and fell back toward baseline at progression. Baseline clonality was found to be higher than that of age-matched healthy donors and was strongly correlated with circulating CD8+ T-cell counts. Public clonotypes were rare and either shrank or stayed stable during treatment, and the rise in clonality at ibrutinib response reflected expansion of private clonotypes.

The germline ends are 17 bases apart after V is trimmed by 4 bases and J by 3 bases. The germline V gene gives CDR1 as SGDLS and CDR2 as YYNGEE. Measured from the cysteine to the phenylalanine, the CDR3 is 17 residues long. Only CDR3 DNA remains: 51 bases, in frame from the first base. The chain is encoded by TRBV9 joined to TRBJ2-6; the D region possibly corresponds to TRBD1 (6 bases align). The material sequenced was PBMCs, taken after 24 months of ibrutinib treatment. The sequence derives from a human donor with chronic lymphocytic leukemia. The nucleotide sequence reads TGTGCCAGCAGCCCCGGACAGATAGCTCATGGGGCCAACGTCCTGACTTTC. This is translated as CASSPGQIAHGANVLTF.